The T cell receptor (beta chain) described here comes from a study of blood T cell repertoires in COVID-19. Whole-study context: COVID-19 samples collected from the United States, Italy and Spain covered acute and convalescent phases. Sources were T cells, B-cell-depleted T cells, or PBMCs; the material itself was cDNA or gDNA.

The CDR3 is made up of 19 amino acids. V shed 4 bases, J shed 7 bases, and the junction held 13 bases outside the gene matches. The germline V gene has CDR1 MNHEY and CDR2 SVGEGT. Original processing notes: It was from reference gene primer amplification that nucleated cell counts were estimated. Data came from immunoSEQ multiplex PCR; TCRdb stores just in-frame clones and leaves some out. V and J calls and clone size are given by that table; D and trimming were obtained from the DNA. The sample carries about 200,000 clones, over 80% recorded once. This receptor was obtained from a man in his forties with acute or convalescent COVID-19. This chain links TRBV6-2 or TRBV6-3 with TRBJ2-1; TRBD2 matches 16 bases. The sequenced sample was peripheral blood. The CDR3 loop reads CASSSNTGTSGRARNEQFF. The CDR3 region has the DNA TGTGCCAGCAGTTCGAATACCGGGACTAGCGGGAGGGCTAGGAATGAGCAGTTCTTC.